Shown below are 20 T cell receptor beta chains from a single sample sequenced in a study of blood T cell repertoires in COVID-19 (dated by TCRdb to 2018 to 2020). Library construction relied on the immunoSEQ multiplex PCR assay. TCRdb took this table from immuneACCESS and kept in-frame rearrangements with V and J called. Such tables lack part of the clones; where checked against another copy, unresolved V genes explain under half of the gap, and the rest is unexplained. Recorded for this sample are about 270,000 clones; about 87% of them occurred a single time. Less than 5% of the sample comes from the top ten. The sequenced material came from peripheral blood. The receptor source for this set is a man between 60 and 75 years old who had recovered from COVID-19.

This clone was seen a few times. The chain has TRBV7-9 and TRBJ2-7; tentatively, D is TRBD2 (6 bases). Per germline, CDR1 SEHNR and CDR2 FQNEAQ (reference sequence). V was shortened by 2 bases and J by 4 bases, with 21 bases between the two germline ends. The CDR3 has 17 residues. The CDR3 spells CASSLFRTEGSPYEQYF. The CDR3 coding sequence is TGTGCCAGCAGCTTATTCCGGACGGAGGGCTCCCCTTACGAGCAGTACTTC.

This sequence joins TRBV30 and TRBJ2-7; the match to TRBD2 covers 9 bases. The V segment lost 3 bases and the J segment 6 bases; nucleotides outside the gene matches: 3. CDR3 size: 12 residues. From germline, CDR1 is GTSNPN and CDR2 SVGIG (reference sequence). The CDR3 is CAWSLAGIEQYF. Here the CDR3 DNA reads TGTGCCTGGAGCCTAGCGGGGATCGAGCAGTACTTC.

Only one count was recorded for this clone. DNA for the CDR3: TGTGCCAGCAGTACAGGGCTTAATGAAAAACTGTTTTTT. It encodes CASSTGLNEKLFF. The chain links TRBV5-5 to TRBJ1-4, with D tentatively TRBD1 (6 bases). V lost 5 bases, J lost 4 bases, and 9 bases lay in between. This CDR3 has 13 amino acids. Germline V gene lookup returns CDR1 SGHKS and CDR2 YYEKEE (reference sequence).

CDR3 in amino acids: CASTAVLGGARHGELFF. In DNA, the CDR3 is TGTGCCAGCACCGCCGTGCTAGGGGGGGCCCGACACGGGGAGCTGTTTTTT. This chain connects TRBV27 to TRBJ2-2; a weak D match, TRBD2 (7 bases). V lost 7 bases, J lost 7 bases, and 25 bases lay in between. This CDR3 spans 17 amino acids. The germline V gene encodes CDR1 MNHEY and CDR2 SMNVEV (reference sequence).

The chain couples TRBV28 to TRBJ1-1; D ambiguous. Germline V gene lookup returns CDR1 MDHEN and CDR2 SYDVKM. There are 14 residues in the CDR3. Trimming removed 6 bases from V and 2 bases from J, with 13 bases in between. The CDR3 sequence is CASRSERLNTEAFF. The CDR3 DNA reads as TGTGCCAGCAGGTCAGAAAGACTAAACACTGAAGCTTTCTTT.

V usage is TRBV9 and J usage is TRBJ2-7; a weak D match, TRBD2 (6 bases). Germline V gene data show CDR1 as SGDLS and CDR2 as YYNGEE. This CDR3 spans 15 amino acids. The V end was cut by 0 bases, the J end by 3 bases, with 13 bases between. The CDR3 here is CASSVGRGPLYEQYF. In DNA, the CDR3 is TGTGCCAGCAGCGTAGGGAGGGGTCCCCTCTACGAGCAGTACTTC.

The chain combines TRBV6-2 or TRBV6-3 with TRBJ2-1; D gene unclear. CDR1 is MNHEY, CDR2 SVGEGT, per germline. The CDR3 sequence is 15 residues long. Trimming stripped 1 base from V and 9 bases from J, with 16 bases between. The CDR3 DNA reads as TGTGCCAGCAGTTACTTTCTCCAGCTTGGCGGTGAGCAGTTCTTC. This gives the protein CASSYFLQLGGEQFF.

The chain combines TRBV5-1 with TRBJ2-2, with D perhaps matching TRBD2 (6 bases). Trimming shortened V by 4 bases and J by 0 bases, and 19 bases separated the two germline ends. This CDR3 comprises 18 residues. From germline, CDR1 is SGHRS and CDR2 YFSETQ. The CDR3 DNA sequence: TGCGCCAGCAGCGCACCGCGCGGAGGGCAGACGAACACCGGGGAGCTGTTTTTT. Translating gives CASSAPRGGQTNTGELFF. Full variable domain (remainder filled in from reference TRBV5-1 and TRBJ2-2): KAGVTQTPRYLIKTRGQQVTLSCSPISGHRSVSWYQQTPGQGLQFLFEYFSETQRNKGNFPGRFSGRQFSNSRSEMNVSTLELGDSALYLCASSAPRGGQTNTGELFFGEGSRLTVL.

CDR3 bases: TGTGCCAGCAGAGGACGGGACAGGTTTACCGGGGAGCTGTTTTTT. It is translated as CASRGRDRFTGELFF. This rearrangement joins TRBV6-6 to TRBJ2-2; TRBD1 matches at 8 bases. Germline CDR1 MNHNY, CDR2 SVGAGI (reference sequence). The CDR3 runs to 15 residues. J lost 5 bases, V lost 6 bases, and 8 bases had no gene match.

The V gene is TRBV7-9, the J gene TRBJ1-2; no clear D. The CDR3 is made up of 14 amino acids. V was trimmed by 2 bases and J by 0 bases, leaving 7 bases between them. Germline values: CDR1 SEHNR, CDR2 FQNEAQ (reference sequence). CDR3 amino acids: CASSLQASNYGYTF. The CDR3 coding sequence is TGTGCCAGCAGCTTACAGGCCTCTAACTATGGCTACACCTTC. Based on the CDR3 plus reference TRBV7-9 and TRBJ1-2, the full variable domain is DTGVSQNPRHKITKRGQNVTFRCDPISEHNRLYWYRQTLGQGPEFLTYFQNEAQLEKSRLLSDRFSAERPKGSFSTLEIQRTEQGDSAMYLCASSLQASNYGYTFGSGTRLTVV.

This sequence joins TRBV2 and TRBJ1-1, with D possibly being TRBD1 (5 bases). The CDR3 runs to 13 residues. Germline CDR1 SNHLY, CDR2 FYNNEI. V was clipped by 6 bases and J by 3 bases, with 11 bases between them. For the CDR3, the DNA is TGTGCCAGCAGGGTTCAGGGTTACACTGAAGCTTTCTTT. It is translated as CASRVQGYTEAFF.

CDR3 DNA: TGCGCCAGCAGCCAACAACAGGGGCCAGATACGCAGTATTTT. Translating it yields CASSQQQGPDTQYF. The V and J genes are TRBV4-1 and TRBJ2-3, with 7 nucleotides matching TRBD1. The CDR3 extends over 14 amino acids. V lost 2 bases to trimming and J lost 4 bases; unmatched junction nucleotides: 3. In germline, CDR1 is MGHRA, CDR2 YSYEKL.

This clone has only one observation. The CDR3 bases are TGTGCCAGCAGCCAAGTGTCGGTCTCCACTGAAGCTTTCTTT. Its translation is CASSQVSVSTEAFF. This rearrangement joins TRBV4-2 to TRBJ1-1; D remains ambiguous. The CDR3 contains 14 residues. Germline CDR1 and CDR2: LGHNA and YNFKEQ. Trimming shortened V by 1 base and J by 4 bases, and 10 bases separated the two germline ends.

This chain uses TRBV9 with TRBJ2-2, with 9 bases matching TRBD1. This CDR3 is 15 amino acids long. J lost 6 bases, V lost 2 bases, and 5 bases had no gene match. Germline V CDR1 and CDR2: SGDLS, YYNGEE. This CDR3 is CASSVRTGAAGELFF. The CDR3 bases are TGTGCCAGCAGCGTGCGGACAGGGGCGGCCGGGGAGCTGTTTTTT.

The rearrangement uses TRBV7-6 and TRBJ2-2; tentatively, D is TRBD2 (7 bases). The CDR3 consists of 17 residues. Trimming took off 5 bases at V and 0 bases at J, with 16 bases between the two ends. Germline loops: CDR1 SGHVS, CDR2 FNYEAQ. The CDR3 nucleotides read TGTGCCAGCAGCCCCCGTGGCGGGGGCCCGAACACCGGGGAGCTGTTTTTT. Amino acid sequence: CASSPRGGGPNTGELFF.

The CDR3 spells CASSQDLSGQLYEQYF. The CDR3 nucleotides are TGTGCCAGCAGCCAAGATCTCTCAGGACAATTGTACGAGCAGTACTTC. The J gene is TRBJ2-7, the V gene TRBV4-2; TRBD1 is a possible D gene (5 bases). The V gene's germline CDR1 is LGHNA and CDR2 YNFKEQ. The CDR3 length is 16 residues. V was clipped by 0 bases and J by 4 bases, with 16 bases between them.

CDR3 sequence reads: CASSYPRQGNQPQHF. The CDR3 DNA sequence: TGTGCCAGCAGTTACCCGAGACAGGGGAATCAGCCCCAGCATTTT. This sequence joins TRBV6-2 or TRBV6-3 and TRBJ1-5, with 8 bases lining up with TRBD1. The trim removed 2 bases at V and 4 bases at J, leaving 4 bases unmatched. CDR3 size: 15 residues. Germline CDR1 and CDR2: MNHEY and SVGEGT.

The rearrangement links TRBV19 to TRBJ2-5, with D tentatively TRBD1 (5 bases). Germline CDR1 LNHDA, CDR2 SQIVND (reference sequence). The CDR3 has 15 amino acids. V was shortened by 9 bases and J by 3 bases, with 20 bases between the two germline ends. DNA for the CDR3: TGTGCCAGCTCAAGGGTTCTTGGCAGGGAAGAGACCCAGTACTTC. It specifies CASSRVLGREETQYF. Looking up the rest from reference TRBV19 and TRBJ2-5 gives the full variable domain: DGGITQSPKYLFRKEGQNVTLSCEQNLNHDAMYWYRQDPGQGLRLIYYSQIVNDFQKGDIAEGYSVSREKKESFPLTVTSAQKNPTAFYLCASSRVLGREETQYFGPGTRLLVL.

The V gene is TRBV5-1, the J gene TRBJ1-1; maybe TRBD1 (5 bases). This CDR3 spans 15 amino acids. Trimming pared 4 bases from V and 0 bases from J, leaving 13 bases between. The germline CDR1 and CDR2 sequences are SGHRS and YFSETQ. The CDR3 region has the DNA TGCGCCAGCAGCGATCAGGGCTTTATGAACACTGAAGCTTTCTTT. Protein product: CASSDQGFMNTEAFF. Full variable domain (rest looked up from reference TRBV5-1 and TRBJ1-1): KAGVTQTPRYLIKTRGQQVTLSCSPISGHRSVSWYQQTPGQGLQFLFEYFSETQRNKGNFPGRFSGRQFSNSRSEMNVSTLELGDSALYLCASSDQGFMNTEAFFGQGTRLTVV.

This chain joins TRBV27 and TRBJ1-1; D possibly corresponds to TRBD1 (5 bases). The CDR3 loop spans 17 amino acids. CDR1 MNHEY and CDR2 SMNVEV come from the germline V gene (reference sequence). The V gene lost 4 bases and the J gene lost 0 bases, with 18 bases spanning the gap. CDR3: CASSSEGPARMNTEAFF. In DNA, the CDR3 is TGTGCCAGCAGTTCGGAGGGACCGGCTCGAATGAACACTGAAGCTTTCTTT.